This is a list of T cell receptor beta chains from one sample in a study of cytomegalovirus exposure and HLA in healthy donors. Only in-frame clones appear in the TCRdb table, and some are missing; sequencing was by immunoSEQ multiplex PCR. This table lists approximately 58,000 clones. Source material: PBMCs. These receptor sequences come from a woman under 30 in good health and CMV-seronegative. Each CDR3 is given with its conserved first and last residue. D genes are given only for firm matches. Some rows mark clone size as missing; the rest say once, few, many or name a class of expanded clone.

size,V,J,D,DNA,CDR3
NA,TRBV29-1,TRBJ1-1,NA,TGCAGCGTTGTTAGGGACACCTTGAACACTGAAGCTTTCTTT,CSVVRDTLNTEAFF
NA,TRBV27,TRBJ1-2,NA,TGTGCCAGCAGCGTGGGGGGGCTTGAAGGGAACTATGGCTACACCTTC,CASSVGGLEGNYGYTF
NA,TRBV11-3,TRBJ1-1,NA,TGTGCCAGCAGCTCGGACTCTGAAGCTTTCTTT,CASSSDSEAFF
NA,TRBV14,TRBJ1-1,NA,TGTGCCAGCAGCCAACCAGGACTGAGGCGAGCTTTCTTT,CASSQPGLRRAFF
NA,TRBV19,TRBJ1-1,TRBD1,TGTGCCAGTAGTACAATGGACAGGGCGAACACTGAAGCTTTCTTT,CASSTMDRANTEAFF
NA,TRBV25-1,TRBJ1-3,NA,TGTGCCAGCAGTGAGACGAGTGGGGGCGCGGACGGAAACACCATATATTTT,CASSETSGGADGNTIYF
NA,TRBV7-6,TRBJ1-4,TRBD1,TGTGCCAGCAGCCCGGGACAGACTAATGAAAAACTGTTTTTT,CASSPGQTNEKLFF
NA,TRBV5-1,TRBJ1-1,NA,TGCGCCAGCAGCGCGTGGGACATGGGCACTGAAGATTTCTTT,CASSAWDMGTEDFF
medium-sized,TRBV4-2,TRBJ2-1,TRBD2,TGTGCCAGCAGCCAAGATTTTAGCGGGGGGGCCAATGAGCAGTTCTTC,CASSQDFSGGANEQFF
NA,TRBV9,TRBJ2-5,TRBD2,TGTGCCAGCAGCGCCCCCGAAGGCCGGGAGGGGCAAGAGACCCAGTACTTC,CASSAPEGREGQETQYF
NA,TRBV19,TRBJ1-2,NA,TGTGCCAGCTCGGGGACATTTTCCCGCGGCTACACCTTC,CASSGTFSRGYTF
NA,TRBV5-4,TRBJ2-3,NA,TGTGCCAGCAGCTCGCGGGGCACAGATACGCAGTATTTT,CASSSRGTDTQYF
NA,TRBV4-2,TRBJ2-7,TRBD1,TGTGCCAGCAGCCAAGGAGGGACAGGGGGCATCTACGAGCAGTACTTC,CASSQGGTGGIYEQYF
NA,TRBV18,TRBJ2-3,NA,TGTGCCAGCTCACCACCGCCGCGGAGGACTAGCACAGATACGCAGTATTTT,CASSPPPRRTSTDTQYF
NA,TRBV10-1,TRBJ2-3,TRBD2,TGCGCCAGCAGCGCCGGGACTAGCGGGGGCCTCCCGACAGATACGCAGTATTTT,CASSAGTSGGLPTDTQYF
NA,TRBV18,TRBJ2-2,NA,TGTGCCAGCTCACCTCGGGTCGACACCGGGGAGCTGTTTTTT,CASSPRVDTGELFF
NA,TRBV19,TRBJ2-7,TRBD2,TGTGCCAGTAAGTACGGGACTAGCGGGACCTACGAGCAGTACTTC,CASKYGTSGTYEQYF
NA,TRBV19,TRBJ2-2,TRBD1,TGTGCCAGTAGCCAGACAGGGAATACCGGGGAGCTGTTTTTT,CASSQTGNTGELFF
NA,TRBV27,TRBJ2-2,TRBD2,TGTGCCAGCAGTTTATTAACTAGCGGGGGCCCAGGGGAGCTGTTTTTT,CASSLLTSGGPGELFF
NA,TRBV27,TRBJ2-2,NA,TGTGCCAGCAGTTTATCCCTCCCAGGGCCCAGCGCCGGGGAGCTGTTTTTT,CASSLSLPGPSAGELFF
NA,TRBV11-3,TRBJ1-1,TRBD1,TGTGCCAGCAGCCAAATGGGACAGTTGAACACTGAAGCTTTCTTT,CASSQMGQLNTEAFF
NA,TRBV11-3,TRBJ1-1,TRBD1,TGTGCCAGCAGCGCTGACAGGGGGATTAGGGCTGAAGCTTTCTTT,CASSADRGIRAEAFF
NA,TRBV29-1,TRBJ1-2,NA,TGCAGCGTTTTAACTTCCGGGTCCGCCAAACACATCTATGGCTACACCTTC,CSVLTSGSAKHIYGYTF
NA,TRBV25-1,TRBJ1-3,NA,TGTGCCAGCAGTGAATCTGGTCGGGAAGGTACGGGAAACACCATATATTTT,CASSESGREGTGNTIYF
NA,TRBV5-1,TRBJ2-5,TRBD2,TGCGCCAGCAGCACGGGGACTAGCGGGGGTGCAGAGACCCAGTACTTC,CASSTGTSGGAETQYF
NA,TRBV29-1,TRBJ2-7,TRBD1,TGCAGCGTCGTGACAGGGGTAAGGTACGAGCAGTACTTC,CSVVTGVRYEQYF
NA,TRBV5-1,TRBJ2-7,TRBD2,TGCGCCAGCAGCTTTACGGTAATCACTAGCGGGGGTATCTACGAGCAGTACTTC,CASSFTVITSGGIYEQYF
NA,TRBV5-4,TRBJ2-5,NA,TGTGCCAGCAGCTCGTACCAAGAGACCCAGTACTTC,CASSSYQETQYF
NA,TRBV14,TRBJ2-7,TRBD2,TGTGCCAGCAGCCGTAGCGGGCGCCCCTACGAGCAGTACTTC,CASSRSGRPYEQYF
NA,TRBV5-1,TRBJ1-5,NA,TGCGCCAGCAGAGAGACTTATAGCAATCAGCCCCAGCATTTT,CASRETYSNQPQHF
NA,TRBV30,TRBJ2-1,TRBD1,TGTGCCTGGAGTGTACCCGTTCGGGACAGGGAGGGGTTCTTC,CAWSVPVRDREGFF
NA,TRBV5-6,TRBJ1-2,NA,TGTGCCAGCAGCCCCCTACAGGAAGGGGGCTATGGCTACACCTTC,CASSPLQEGGYGYTF
NA,TRBV10-1,TRBJ2-7,NA,TGCGCCAGCAGCGCACTCCTGGGAGACGAGCAGTACTTC,CASSALLGDEQYF
NA,TRBV19,TRBJ1-4,NA,TGTGCCAGTAGTACAGGGAATGATGAAAAACTGTTTTTT,CASSTGNDEKLFF
NA,TRBV18,TRBJ2-7,TRBD2,TGTGCCAGCTCCCCGACTAGCGCCGCGTACGAGCAGTACTTC,CASSPTSAAYEQYF
NA,TRBV14,TRBJ2-5,TRBD1,TGTGCCAGCAGCCGCGGGACAGGATACCAAGAGACCCAGTACTTC,CASSRGTGYQETQYF
NA,TRBV2,TRBJ1-2,NA,TGTGCCAGCAGTCCCGGACGGGGAGAGTGGGGCTACACCTTC,CASSPGRGEWGYTF
NA,TRBV6-1,TRBJ1-5,TRBD1,TGTGCCAGCAGTGCACAGGGGGCAGAGCAGCCCCAGCATTTT,CASSAQGAEQPQHF
NA,TRBV11-2,TRBJ1-2,TRBD1,TGTGCCAGCAGCCCGGACAGGTTCGATGGCTACACCTTC,CASSPDRFDGYTF
NA,TRBV7-8,TRBJ1-2,NA,TGTGCCAGCAGCCCGAGACGGGGAAGCTATGGCTACACCTTC,CASSPRRGSYGYTF
NA,TRBV4-1,TRBJ2-5,TRBD2,TGCGCCAGCAGCCAAGAAATAAGACTAGCGGGGGGTGGGATAGAGACCCAGTACTTC,CASSQEIRLAGGGIETQYF
NA,TRBV19,TRBJ2-7,NA,TGTGCCAGTAGCATATTTCTTACAGGTGTGGACGAGCAGTACTTC,CASSIFLTGVDEQYF
NA,TRBV19,TRBJ2-7,NA,TGTGCCAGTAGTATAGAAGACCCCCACGGGATCTACGAGCAGTACTTC,CASSIEDPHGIYEQYF
NA,TRBV2,TRBJ2-7,NA,TGTGCCAGCAGTCCCCCTGGGCCATCTTCCTACGAGCAGTACTTC,CASSPPGPSSYEQYF
NA,TRBV9,TRBJ1-2,TRBD1,TGTGCCAGCAGCGTAGCTACTTCCGGGACAGTGACTAACTATGGCTACACCTTC,CASSVATSGTVTNYGYTF
NA,TRBV29-1,TRBJ1-5,TRBD1,TGCAGCGTAGTTACCGGGACAGGAGGCAATCAGCCCCAGCATTTT,CSVVTGTGGNQPQHF